This T cell receptor beta chain came from a study of blood T cell repertoires in COVID-19. Across the study: PBMCs, B-cell-depleted T cells, or T cells provided the cDNA or gDNA that made up the material.

The CDR3 covers 16 residues. Looked up from germline, CDR1 is MNHEY and CDR2 is SVGAGI. Germline trimming cut 4 bases from V and 5 bases from J; bases unmatched to any gene: 5. Original data processing: Estimation of nucleated cell counts was performed using reference gene primer amplification. The assay was immunoSEQ multiplex PCR, and TCRdb's table has in-frame clones only and misses some. V and J calls and clone size are those listed in that table; D and trimming were worked out from the DNA. The sample holds some 460,000 clones; approximately 90% are singletons and the top ten take approximately 4.5%.

The chain uses TRBV6-5 and TRBJ2-7; 16 bases fit TRBD2. Sequenced: peripheral blood. The TCR was taken from a woman aged 25 to 45 with acute or convalescent COVID-19. CDR3 nucleotides: TGTGCCAGCAGTTCCCCGGGACTAGCGGGGGGGAACGAGCAGTACTTC. The encoded protein is CASSSPGLAGGNEQYF.